This is a list of T cell receptor beta chains from one sample in a study of blood T cell repertoires in COVID-19. Produced via immunoSEQ multiplex PCR; TCRdb's table is partial and in-frame only. This sample has about 100,000 clones, with about 88% found just once. Sequencing was carried out using peripheral blood. Source of these receptors: a human donor in a cohort sampled during active COVID-19. Each CDR3 is given with its conserved first and last residue. D genes are given only for firm matches.

d_call,v_call,cdr3_length,j_call,cdr3_nt,cdr3_aa
.,TRBV19,14,TRBJ1-2,TGTGCCAGTAGTATCCCTGACAGAGCCTATGGCTACACCTTC,CASSIPDRAYGYTF
.,TRBV4-2,18,TRBJ2-1,TGTGCCAGCAGCCAAGGGGGACTGGCGGGACTTGGGTACAATGAGCAGTTCTTC,CASSQGGLAGLGYNEQFF
.,TRBV3-1/TRBV3-2,13,TRBJ2-7,TGTGCCAGCAGCCATAGCGCCTCCTACGAGCAGTACTTC,CASSHSASYEQYF
.,TRBV9,16,TRBJ1-5,TGTGCCAGCAGCGAATCGGGACTCAATAACGGGCAGCCCCAGCATTTT,CASSESGLNNGQPQHF
TRBD1,TRBV28,16,TRBJ2-7,TGTGCCAGCAGATCACAGGGGGTCTCGTATCACTACGAGCAGTACTTC,CASRSQGVSYHYEQYF
TRBD2,TRBV29-1,12,TRBJ2-7,TGCAGCGTTGGAGCGGGGGCCTACGAGCAGTACTTC,CSVGAGAYEQYF
TRBD1,TRBV7-8,15,TRBJ2-2,TGTGCCTACAGAGGGGACAGGAGGAACACCGGGGAGCTGTTTTTT,CAYRGDRRNTGELFF
.,TRBV5-3,16,TRBJ1-6,TGTGCCAGAAGCATGATTGGGGACAACGCTGGTTCACCCCTCCACTTT,CARSMIGDNAGSPLHF
.,TRBV6-6,15,TRBJ2-3,TGTGCCAGCAGGTCAAAGCGGGTGCTCACAGATACGCAGTATTTT,CASRSKRVLTDTQYF
.,TRBV3-1/TRBV3-2,12,TRBJ1-1,TGTGCCAGCAGCCAAATGTCGACAGAAGCTTTCTTT,CASSQMSTEAFF
.,TRBV6-6,15,TRBJ2-5,TGTGCCAGCACTCTCAATGTCAAGAGCCCGGAGACCCAGTACTTC,CASTLNVKSPETQYF